Each of the 8 T cell receptor beta chains below was sequenced from the same sample in a study of cytomegalovirus exposure and HLA in healthy donors. Method: immunoSEQ multiplex PCR; TCRdb's copy keeps in-frame clones and lacks some. The sample has some 310,000 clones, nearly 90% seen once; the top ten hold around 0.88%. The sequencing input was PBMCs. The source is a man younger than 40 in good health and CMV-seronegative.

The chain couples TRBV7-2 to TRBJ2-7, with 7 bases identical to TRBD2. From germline, CDR1 is SGHTA and CDR2 FQGNSA. CDR3 length: 14 residues. After removal of 5 bases from V and 2 bases from J, the junction contained 6 bases not matched to a gene. The CDR3 sequence is CASSRGDLAYEQYF. The CDR3 DNA sequence: TGTGCCAGCAGCCGGGGGGACTTAGCCTACGAGCAGTACTTC. The full variable domain, with the rest looked up from reference TRBV7-2 and TRBJ2-7, is GAGVSQSPSNKVTEKGKDVELRCDPISGHTALYWYRQSLGQGLEFLIYFQGNSAPDKSGLPSDRFSAERTGGSVSTLTIQRTQQEDSAVYLCASSRGDLAYEQYFGPGTRLTVT.

The rearrangement joins TRBV29-1 to TRBJ1-2, with D maybe TRBD1 (5 bases). Germline CDR1 reads SQVTM; CDR2 reads ANQGSEA. The CDR3 runs to 12 residues. Trimming shortened V by 3 bases and J by 2 bases, and 7 bases separated the two germline ends. CDR3 coding DNA: TGCAGCGTTGACAGGGAAAACTATGGCTACACCTTC. Its translation: CSVDRENYGYTF.

This chain links TRBV4-1 with TRBJ1-5; the match to TRBD1 covers 9 bases. V trimming: 0 bases; J trimming: 4 bases; junction bases outside the gene matches: 4. The germline V gene encodes CDR1 MGHRA and CDR2 YSYEKL. This CDR3 has 16 amino acids. In DNA form, the CDR3 reads TGCGCCAGCAGCCAAGAGGGACAGGGAGTGAATCAGCCCCAGCATTTT. This codes for CASSQEGQGVNQPQHF.

The rearrangement uses TRBV5-6 and TRBJ1-6; D is possibly TRBD1 (5 bases). In germline, CDR1 is SGHDT, CDR2 YYEEEE. Trimming left V 1 base short and J 1 base short, with 6 bases between. The CDR3 has 15 residues. CDR3 amino acids: CASSLRGSYNSPLHF. The DNA for the CDR3 is TGTGCCAGCAGCTTGAGGGGTTCCTATAATTCACCCCTCCACTTT.

In this sample, this clone turned up a few times. J is TRBJ1-1 and V is TRBV7-9; 7 bases are a match to TRBD1. The V and J ends lost 1 base and 10 bases, in that order; junction bases with no gene match: 6. Germline lookup yields CDR1 SEHNR and CDR2 FQNEAQ (reference sequence). CDR3 length equals 13 residues. CDR3 sequence reads: CASSLVGRQGAFF. Written as DNA, the CDR3 is TGTGCCAGCAGCTTAGTCGGTAGACAGGGAGCTTTCTTT.

This clone showed up just once. This chain connects TRBV7-9 to TRBJ2-5, with TRBD2 as a possible D gene (5 bases). CDR3 length: 15 residues. Germline CDR1 is SEHNR and CDR2 is FQNEAQ (reference sequence). Between the trimmed V and J ends, which lost 1 base and 5 bases, there was a span of 14 bases. This CDR3 is CASSLVRGSWETQYF. CDR3 nucleotide sequence: TGTGCCAGCAGCTTAGTACGAGGGTCATGGGAGACCCAGTACTTC.

The gene calls are TRBV27 and TRBJ2-5; 8 positions match TRBD1. The germline gives CDR1 MNHEY, CDR2 SMNVEV (reference sequence). The ends lost 5 bases at V and 1 base at J; junction bases unmatched: 9. CDR3 size: 16 residues. The CDR3 reads CASSPWTGKGQETQYF. CDR3 nucleotides: TGTGCCAGCAGTCCATGGACAGGGAAGGGCCAAGAGACCCAGTACTTC.

This chain joins TRBV6-1 and TRBJ2-5; a possible D gene is TRBD1 (5 bases). CDR3 length: 18 residues. Germline V gene lookup returns CDR1 MNHNS and CDR2 SASEGT. The V gene lost 1 base and the J gene lost 1 base, with 19 bases spanning the gap. CDR3 coding DNA: TGTGCCAGCAGTGAAGTCGGAAGGGGCCTGATGGCCCAAGAGACCCAGTACTTC. This gives the protein CASSEVGRGLMAQETQYF.